This T cell receptor beta chain stems from a study of vaccination and CD4 T cells after COVID-19. Study-wide points: Median SARS-CoV-2-reactive clonotype numbers went from roughly 21 to 40; this increase was not significant.

Stated treatment: roughly 10-day PBMC culture with coronavirus spike peptide pools or control peptides (ViraFEST assay). PBMCs were cultured at over 1.5 million per well with roughly 9.7 IU/ml IL-2 and 8 to 10 ug/ml peptide pools. The length of the CDR3 is 16 residues. Deletions cut 10 bases from V and 4 bases from J, with 22 bases between. CDR1 and CDR2 (germline): MNHNS, SASEGT. A few counts support this clonotype. The target antigen is unknown. Sequencing of the DNA from cultured CD4+ T cells was carried out with the Oncomine TCR Beta short-read assay. TCRdb re-called the PCR reads with MiXCR, one entry per CDR3 protein. The sample carries approximately 13,000 distinct CDR3 sequences, 25% to 30% recorded once.

The chain is built from TRBV6-1 and TRBJ1-4; possibly TRBD1 for D (5 bases). The sequencing used CD4+ T cells from blood, cultured in vitro, collected before SARS-CoV-2 vaccination. The source of this sequence is a human donor who received a COVID-19 vaccine. DNA for the CDR3: TGTGCCACCAAGAGGGGTCCCGGGACGGATAATGAAAAACTGTTTTTT. Amino acid sequence: CATKRGPGTDNEKLFF.